The rows below give T cell receptor beta chains drawn from one sample of a study of T cell responses to AZD1222 COVID-19 vaccine. Profiling relied on immunoSEQ multiplex PCR, and the TCRdb table lists in-frame clones only, not all of them. This table has 130,000 to 150,000 clones, 80% to 95% appearing once. Source: peripheral blood, taken on day 0 of AZD1222 vaccination. Receptor source: an adult in good health. Both conserved end residues are part of each CDR3. The order of the fields is clone size, V gene, J gene, D gene, CDR3 protein, CDR3 DNA. The D gene is left open where the match is weak. Clone size is shown for a subset of rows, as once, few, many or a class of expanded clone.

-	TRBV5-4	TRBJ2-1	TRBD1	CASSLTRDSYNEQFF	TGTGCCAGCAGCTTAACACGGGACAGTTACAATGAGCAGTTCTTC
-	TRBV5-1	TRBJ1-1	-	CASSSASGVNTEAFF	TGCGCCAGCAGCTCTGCCAGTGGGGTGAACACTGAAGCTTTCTTT
once	TRBV5-1	TRBJ2-3	-	CASSLGLNPTDTQYF	TGCGCCAGCAGCTTGGGACTGAACCCCACAGATACGCAGTATTTT
-	TRBV18	TRBJ2-5	-	CASSRYQETQYF	TGTGCCAGCTCAAGGTACCAAGAGACCCAGTACTTC
-	TRBV27	TRBJ1-5	TRBD1	CASSLSAGGYQPQHF	TGTGCCAGCAGTTTATCGGCAGGGGGCTATCAGCCCCAGCATTTT
-	TRBV7-9	TRBJ1-1	-	CASSPNRARGNTEAFF	TGTGCCAGCAGCCCTAACAGGGCGAGGGGGAACACTGAAGCTTTCTTT
-	TRBV6-6	TRBJ2-1	TRBD2	CASGLAGVWGEQFF	TGTGCCAGCGGACTAGCGGGAGTATGGGGTGAGCAGTTCTTC
-	TRBV23-1	TRBJ1-4	TRBD1	CASSQVRDRGDEKLFF	TGCGCCAGCAGTCAAGTCCGGGACAGGGGGGATGAAAAACTGTTTTTT
-	TRBV6-4	TRBJ2-1	-	CASSDGTASYNEQFF	TGTGCCAGCAGCGACGGGACTGCCTCCTACAATGAGCAGTTCTTC
-	TRBV18	TRBJ1-6	TRBD1	CASSPSGQGASSYNSPLHF	TGTGCCAGCTCACCTTCAGGACAGGGGGCAAGTTCCTATAATTCACCCCTCCACTTT
once	TRBV30	TRBJ1-5	-	CAWSRGSQPQHF	TGTGCCTGGAGCAGGGGCTCTCAGCCCCAGCATTTT